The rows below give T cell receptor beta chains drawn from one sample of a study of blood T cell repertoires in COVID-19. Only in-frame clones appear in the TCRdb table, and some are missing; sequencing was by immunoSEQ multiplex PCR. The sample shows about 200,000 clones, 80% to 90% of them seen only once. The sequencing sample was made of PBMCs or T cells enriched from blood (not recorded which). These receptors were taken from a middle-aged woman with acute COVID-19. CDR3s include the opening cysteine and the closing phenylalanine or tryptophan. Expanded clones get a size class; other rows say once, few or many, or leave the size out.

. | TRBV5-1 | CASSYDSQSNTIYF
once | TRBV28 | CASSLTRISYEQYF
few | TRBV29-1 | CSVTPMNTEAFF
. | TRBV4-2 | CASSPGTDTQYF
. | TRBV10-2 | CASSGGYTEAFF
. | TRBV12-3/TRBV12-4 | CASSRSGELFF
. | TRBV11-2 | CASSLRGARNTEAFF
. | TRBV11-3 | CASSLEDRKEAFF
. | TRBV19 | CASSPMGQGTSNQPQHF
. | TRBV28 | CASRPLAGGYNEQFF
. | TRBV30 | CAFLSRTGLGNEQFF
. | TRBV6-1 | CASSEVLSGPQETQYF
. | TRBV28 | CASSPVNRETQYF
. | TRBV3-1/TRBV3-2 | CASSTPSVLTDTQYF
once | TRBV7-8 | CASSLGQGDQPQHF
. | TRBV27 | CASSYSGRRSSYNEQFF
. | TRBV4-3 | CASSQATPGTSGRFVPFF
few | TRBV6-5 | CASSPRPRADSPLHF
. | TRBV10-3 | CAISESRTLQF
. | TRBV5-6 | CASSRPDREETQYF
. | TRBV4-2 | CASSQGPDGDYGYTF
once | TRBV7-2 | CASSPGQVGTQYF
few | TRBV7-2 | CASSPGTGETQYF
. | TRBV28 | CASRSPLAGARNEQFF
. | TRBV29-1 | CSVGSKAGSETQYF
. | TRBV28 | CASNPPHGTGSGQPQHF
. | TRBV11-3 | CASSSGVLSWNSPLHF
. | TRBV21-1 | CASSQEGDPITSYEQYF
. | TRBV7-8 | CASSLATLTSSVGEQYF
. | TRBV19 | CASSIDRPNQPQHF
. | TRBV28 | CASGQDPYEQYF
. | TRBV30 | CAWLTGSSGANVLTF
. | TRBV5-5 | CASSPSRSGANVLTF
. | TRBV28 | CASSLQGQPQHF
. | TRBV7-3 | CASSYKGPNTEAFF
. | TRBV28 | CASSAYRAQQYF
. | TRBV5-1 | CASSPSSGQGVNEQFF
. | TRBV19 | CASSIGDYPQETQYF
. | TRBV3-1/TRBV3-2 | CASSRQPLGLTSSYEQYF
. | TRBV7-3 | CASSPQRGQTNTEAFF
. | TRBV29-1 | CSVEVGGTKASEKLFF
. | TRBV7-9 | CASSRLAGEADTQYF
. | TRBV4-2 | CASSQDLSGRADTQYF
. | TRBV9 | CASSVVGTQDYEQYF